Sequencing of this T cell receptor (beta chain) was carried out in a study of CD8+ T cells in alopecia areata. Whole-study findings and limits: Sharing of TCRs across patients appeared less clear than in mice, possibly for HLA-related reasons. Lesional scalp displayed greater clonality than normal scalp, most notably in alopecia totalis/universalis. Among the cells sequenced in scalp samples are also the resident alphabeta T cells of normal skin.

On this clone itself: Its antigen is as yet unknown. Other DNA sequences within the sample encode an identical CDR3.

T lymphocytes (CD4+ and CD8+) were sorted from PBMCs. RNA extraction and reverse transcription yielded cDNA as sequencing template. Measured with immunoSEQ multiplex PCR; TCRdb has only the in-frame clones, and not every one. The sample shows some 110,000 clones, 55% to 65% of them seen only once. The sample was CD4+ T cells sorted from blood. This sequence originates from a human donor in good health.

CDR3 bases: TGCGCCAGCAGCTCCCAAGAGACCCAGTACTTC. Encoded protein: CASSSQETQYF. The gene calls are TRBV5-1 and TRBJ2-5; D unclear. The V gene's germline CDR1 is SGHRS and CDR2 YFSETQ. Deletions cut 3 bases from V and 1 base from J, with 1 base between. The CDR3 totals 11 residues.